What follows are 4 T cell receptor beta chains derived from one specimen sequenced in a study of shared clonotypes between healthy human individuals. The repertoire was sequenced with immunoSEQ multiplex PCR; TCRdb's copy has only in-frame clones and lacks some. The table records some 980,000 clones, around 80% of them present only once. The material sequenced was memory CD4+ T cells sorted from blood. This sample's subset: CD45RA-negative fraction. The receptors come from a man younger than 35 in good health.

This clone was seen a single time. The V gene is TRBV6-6, the J gene TRBJ2-7, with TRBD1 identical over 7 bases. CDR1 and CDR2 from the germline V gene are MNHNY and SVGAGI (reference sequence). This CDR3 comprises 14 residues. Losses at the gene ends were 6 bases for V and 2 bases for J; bases not matched to a gene: 7. The CDR3 protein is CASSQGGPPYEQYF. CDR3 sequence (DNA): TGTGCCAGCAGCCAAGGGGGCCCACCCTACGAGCAGTACTTC.

J is TRBJ2-5 and V is TRBV6-5; TRBD1 matches at 7 bases. Losses at the gene ends were 3 bases for V and 1 base for J; bases not matched to a gene: 2. The CDR3 contains 14 residues. Germline assignment: CDR1 MNHEY and CDR2 SVGAGI. Written as DNA, the CDR3 is TGTGCCAGCAGTTATAGGGACAGCCAAGAGACCCAGTACTTC. Its protein is CASSYRDSQETQYF.

The chain combines TRBV19 with TRBJ1-4; TRBD1 might be the D (6 bases). Trimming shortened V by 5 bases and J by 8 bases, and 18 bases separated the two germline ends. Germline-derived CDR1 and CDR2 are LNHDA and SQIVND (reference sequence). The CDR3 is 15 amino acids. The CDR3 region has the DNA TGTGCCAGTAGTCTACAGGGTTGGAGTGGAGAAAAACTGTTTTTT. Protein sequence: CASSLQGWSGEKLFF.

V is TRBV11-2 and J is TRBJ2-7; D unclear. V lost 0 bases, J lost 5 bases, and 5 bases lay in between. This CDR3 is built from 12 residues. The V gene's germline CDR1 is SGHAT and CDR2 FQNNGV. DNA of the CDR3: TGTGCCAGCAGCTTAGATCTAGACGAGCAGTACTTC. This encodes CASSLDLDEQYF.